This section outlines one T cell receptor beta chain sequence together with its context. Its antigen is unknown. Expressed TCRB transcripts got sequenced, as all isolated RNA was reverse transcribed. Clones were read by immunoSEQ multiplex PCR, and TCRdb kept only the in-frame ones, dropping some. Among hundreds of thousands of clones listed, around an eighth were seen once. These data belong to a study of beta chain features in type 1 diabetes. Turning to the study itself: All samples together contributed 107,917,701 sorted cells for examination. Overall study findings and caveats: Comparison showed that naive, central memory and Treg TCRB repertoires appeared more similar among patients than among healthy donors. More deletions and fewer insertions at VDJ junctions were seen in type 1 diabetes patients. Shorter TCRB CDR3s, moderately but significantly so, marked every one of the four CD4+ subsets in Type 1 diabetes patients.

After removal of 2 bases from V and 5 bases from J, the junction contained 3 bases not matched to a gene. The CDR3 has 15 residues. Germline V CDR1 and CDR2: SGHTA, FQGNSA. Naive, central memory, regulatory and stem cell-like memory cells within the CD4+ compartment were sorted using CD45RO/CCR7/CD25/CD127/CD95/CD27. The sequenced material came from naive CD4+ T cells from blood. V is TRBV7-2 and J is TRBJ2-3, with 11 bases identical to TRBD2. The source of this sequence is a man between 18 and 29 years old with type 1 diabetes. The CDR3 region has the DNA TGTGCCAGCAGCTTACTAGGACTAGCGGGAGATACGCAGTATTTT. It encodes CASSLLGLAGDTQYF. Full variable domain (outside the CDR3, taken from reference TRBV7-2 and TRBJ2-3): GAGVSQSPSNKVTEKGKDVELRCDPISGHTALYWYRQSLGQGLEFLIYFQGNSAPDKSGLPSDRFSAERTGGSVSTLTIQRTQQEDSAVYLCASSLLGLAGDTQYFGPGTRLTVL.